The 18 T cell receptor beta chains listed next were all sequenced from one sample in a study of cytomegalovirus exposure and HLA in healthy donors. The PCR ran on 60 Vbeta and 13 Jbeta primers. Libraries were prepared by immunoSEQ multiplex PCR; TCRdb keeps only in-frame clonotypes and omits some of them. The sample lists under 200,000 clones; 60% to 80% were seen once. The sample was PBMCs. These receptors were taken from a middle-aged man in good health and CMV-seronegative.

This clone was seen just once. The rearrangement joins TRBV5-1 to TRBJ2-2, with D perhaps TRBD2 (5 bases). V shed 0 bases and J shed 6 bases, with 15 bases lying between them. CDR1 and CDR2 from the germline V gene are SGHRS and YFSETQ. This CDR3 spans 16 amino acids. CDR3 bases: TGCGCCAGCAGCTTGGCCGCCGAGCCGAGGGCCGGGGAGCTGTTTTTT. Amino acid sequence: CASSLAAEPRAGELFF.

The V call is TRBV4-1, the J call TRBJ2-5; weak D call: TRBD1 (5 bases). V was trimmed by 4 bases and J by 4 bases, leaving 10 bases between them. Germline values: CDR1 MGHRA, CDR2 YSYEKL. The CDR3 loop spans 13 amino acids. The chain's CDR3 is CASSLEGAETQYF. The CDR3 DNA sequence: TGCGCCAGCAGCCTCGAAGGGGCAGAGACCCAGTACTTC.

This rearrangement joins TRBV19 to TRBJ1-1; D unclear. The V and J ends lost 7 bases and 4 bases respectively, with 13 bases between them. Germline loops: CDR1 LNHDA, CDR2 SQIVND (reference sequence). The length of the CDR3 is 13 residues. CDR3 residues: CASNWVRGTEAFF. As DNA, the CDR3 is TGTGCCAGTAATTGGGTACGGGGCACTGAAGCTTTCTTT. Drawing the rest from reference TRBV19 and TRBJ1-1, the complete variable domain is DGGITQSPKYLFRKEGQNVTLSCEQNLNHDAMYWYRQDPGQGLRLIYYSQIVNDFQKGDIAEGYSVSREKKESFPLTVTSAQKNPTAFYLCASNWVRGTEAFFGQGTRLTVV.

The chain links TRBV5-4 to TRBJ1-2; TRBD1 aligns across 7 bases. J was trimmed by 4 bases and V by 4 bases; bases with no gene match: 10. Germline lookup yields CDR1 SGHNT and CDR2 YYREEE (reference sequence). The CDR3 extends over 15 amino acids. In DNA, the CDR3 is TGTGCCAGCAGCGCGGGGACAGCCGACCTCTATGGCTACACCTTC. Amino acid sequence: CASSAGTADLYGYTF.

V usage is TRBV18 and J usage is TRBJ1-5; no clear D gene. CDR3 size: 14 residues. The germline V gene has CDR1 KGHSH and CDR2 LQKENI. Trimming shortened V by 4 bases and J by 2 bases, and 9 bases separated the two germline ends. The CDR3 region has the DNA TGTGCCAGCTCACTCTTCGGAGGCAATCAGCCCCAGCATTTT. Translating it yields CASSLFGGNQPQHF.

The chain has TRBV5-5 and TRBJ1-6, with D unresolved. V shed 6 bases and J shed 10 bases, with 11 bases lying between them. Germline loops: CDR1 SGHKS, CDR2 YYEKEE (reference sequence). This CDR3 spans 12 amino acids. The CDR3 DNA is TGTGCCAGCAATATGGGAGGGTCACCCCTCCACTTT. This sequence encodes CASNMGGSPLHF.

The rearrangement links TRBV6-1 to TRBJ1-1, with D hard to call. Trimming shortened V by 5 bases and J by 1 base, and 14 bases separated the two germline ends. CDR1 is MNHNS and CDR2 is SASEGT in the germline V gene. There are 15 residues in the CDR3. Written as DNA, the CDR3 is TGTGCCAGCAGTAAAGAGGGAGATAGGAACACTGAAGCTTTCTTT. It codes for CASSKEGDRNTEAFF.

The chain links TRBV6-5 to TRBJ1-2; D gene unclear. The CDR3 sequence is 11 residues long. Trimming pared 6 bases from V and 6 bases from J, leaving 8 bases between. The germline V gene encodes CDR1 MNHEY and CDR2 SVGAGI. The CDR3 DNA reads TGTGCCAGCAGGCAGGTGGATGGCTACACCTTC. Its translation is CASRQVDGYTF.

V and J are TRBV6-4 and TRBJ1-5, with 8 bases aligning to TRBD1. The junction had 6 bases not matched to a gene; V was cut back by 10 bases and J by 4 bases. The CDR3 totals 13 residues. Germline V gene sequence: CDR1 MRHNA, CDR2 SNTAGT. The CDR3 spells CATSDRENQPQHF. The CDR3 DNA is TGTGCCACTTCGGACAGGGAAAATCAGCCCCAGCATTTT.

Concerning this clone: At one of its ends the junction is not consistent with the germline gene, which may arise from a read error. The rearrangement uses TRBV7-9 and TRBJ1-5; a possible D gene is TRBD1 (6 bases). Germline V gives CDR1 SEHNR, CDR2 FQNEAQ (reference sequence). The length of the CDR3 is 15 residues. The chain's CDR3 is CSSSPDRLSNQPQHF. For the CDR3, the DNA is TGTTCCAGCAGCCCGGACAGACTTAGCAATCAGCCCCAGCATTTT.

This sequence joins TRBV14 and TRBJ2-7; the D gene is possibly TRBD2 (5 bases). The V end was cut by 5 bases, the J end by 0 bases, with 20 bases between. Germline V gene data show CDR1 as SGHDN and CDR2 as FVKESK. The CDR3 length is 17 residues. The CDR3 reads CASSSTPGTLTSYEQYF. The CDR3, as DNA: TGTGCCAGCAGCAGTACCCCGGGAACGTTAACCTCCTACGAGCAGTACTTC.

This clone was seen a handful of times. This chain links TRBV4-1 with TRBJ1-1; tentative D call: TRBD1 (5 bases). The V and J ends lost 3 bases and 1 base respectively, with 12 bases between them. The length of the CDR3 is 15 residues. The germline CDR1 and CDR2 sequences are MGHRA and YSYEKL. Written as DNA, the CDR3 is TGCGCCAGCAGCCAGGATTCTCAGGGGAACACTGAAGCTTTCTTT. Protein product: CASSQDSQGNTEAFF.

The J gene is TRBJ2-2, the V gene TRBV6-6; 9 bases fit TRBD2. The trim removed 5 bases at V and 6 bases at J, leaving 7 bases unmatched. Germline-derived CDR1 and CDR2 are MNHNY and SVGAGI (reference sequence). The CDR3 sequence is 15 residues long. Written as DNA, the CDR3 is TGTGCCAGCAGTGGCGGGGGGGCGGCACCCGGGGAGCTGTTTTTT. This translates into CASSGGGAAPGELFF.

V and J are TRBV7-2 and TRBJ2-2; 10 bases are shared with TRBD2. The germline CDR1 and CDR2 sequences are SGHTA and FQGNSA. J lost 7 bases, V lost 5 bases, and 13 bases had no gene match. The CDR3 is 17 amino acids. In nucleotides, the CDR3 is TGTGCCAGCAGCCCAACCCGGCTAGCGGGAGCCAACGGGGAGCTGTTTTTT. This sequence encodes CASSPTRLAGANGELFF.

The chain combines TRBV14 with TRBJ2-2; tentative D call: TRBD2 (6 bases). The CDR3 loop spans 14 amino acids. Germline CDR1 and CDR2: SGHDN and FVKESK. The V end lost 0 bases, the J end lost 7 bases, and 9 bases lay between the germline ends. The CDR3 loop is CASSQDRRGGELFF. CDR3 DNA: TGTGCCAGCAGCCAAGATAGGAGGGGCGGGGAGCTGTTTTTT.

The rearrangement links TRBV16 to TRBJ2-1; D gene uncertain. Trimming shortened V by 2 bases and J by 11 bases, and 13 bases separated the two germline ends. Germline V gene sequence: CDR1 KGHSY, CDR2 FQNENV. The CDR3 extends over 13 amino acids. The CDR3 DNA reads as TGTGCCAGCAGCCAACTAGACGGCTCTAAGCAGTTCTTC. It codes for CASSQLDGSKQFF.

This sequence joins TRBV27 and TRBJ1-1; 12 bases are shared with TRBD1. V dropped 2 bases and J dropped 0; count of bases not matched to a gene: 4. The germline V gene has CDR1 MNHEY and CDR2 SMNVEV (reference sequence). The CDR3 runs to 17 residues. CDR3: CASSLRGQGAVNTEAFF. CDR3 in DNA: TGTGCCAGCAGTTTAAGGGGACAGGGGGCCGTGAACACTGAAGCTTTCTTT.

The rearrangement joins TRBV19 to TRBJ2-7, with 13 bases lining up with TRBD2. The germline V gene encodes CDR1 LNHDA and CDR2 SQIVND (reference sequence). J was trimmed by 2 bases and V by 5 bases; bases with no gene match: 6. CDR3 length: 16 residues. CDR3 in DNA: TGTGCCAGTAGTCAGGGACTAGCGGGATTACCCTACGAGCAGTACTTC. Its translation is CASSQGLAGLPYEQYF.